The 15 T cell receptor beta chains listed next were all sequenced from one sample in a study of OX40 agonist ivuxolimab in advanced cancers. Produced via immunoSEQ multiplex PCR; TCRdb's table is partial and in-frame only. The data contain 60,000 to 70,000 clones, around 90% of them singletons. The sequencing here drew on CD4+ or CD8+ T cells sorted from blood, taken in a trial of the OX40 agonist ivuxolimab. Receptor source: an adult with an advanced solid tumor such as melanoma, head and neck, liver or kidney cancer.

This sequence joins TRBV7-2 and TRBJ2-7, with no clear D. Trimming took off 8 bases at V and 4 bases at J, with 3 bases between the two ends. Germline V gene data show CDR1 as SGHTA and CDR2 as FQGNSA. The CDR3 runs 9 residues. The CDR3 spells CASGYEQYF. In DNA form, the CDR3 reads TGTGCCAGCGGGTACGAGCAGTACTTC. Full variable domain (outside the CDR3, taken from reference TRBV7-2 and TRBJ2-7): GAGVSQSPSNKVTEKGKDVELRCDPISGHTALYWYRQSLGQGLEFLIYFQGNSAPDKSGLPSDRFSAERTGGSVSTLTIQRTQQEDSAVYLCASGYEQYFGPGTRLTVT.

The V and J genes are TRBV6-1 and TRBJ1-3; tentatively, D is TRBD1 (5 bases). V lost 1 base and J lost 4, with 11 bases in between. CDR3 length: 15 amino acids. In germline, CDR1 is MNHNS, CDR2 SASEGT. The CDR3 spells CASSEGGGVGNTIYF. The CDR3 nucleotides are TGTGCCAGCAGTGAAGGTGGAGGGGTCGGAAACACCATATATTTT.

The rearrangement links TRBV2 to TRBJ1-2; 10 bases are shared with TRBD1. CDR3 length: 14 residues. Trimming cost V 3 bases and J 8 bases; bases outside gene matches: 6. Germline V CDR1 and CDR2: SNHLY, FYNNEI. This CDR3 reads CASSDRDRGPGYTF. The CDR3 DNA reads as TGTGCCAGCAGTGATCGAGACAGGGGGCCCGGCTACACCTTC.

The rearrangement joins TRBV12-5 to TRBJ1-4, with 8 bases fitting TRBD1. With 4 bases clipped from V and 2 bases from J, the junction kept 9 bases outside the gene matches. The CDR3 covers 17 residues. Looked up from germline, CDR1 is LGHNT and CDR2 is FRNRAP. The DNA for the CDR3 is TGTGCTAGTGGTTCTCACAGGGGGAGGGGCACTAATGAAAAACTGTTTTTT. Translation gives CASGSHRGRGTNEKLFF. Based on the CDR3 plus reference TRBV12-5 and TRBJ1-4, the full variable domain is DARVTQTPRHKVTEMGQEVTMRCQPILGHNTVFWYRQTMMQGLELLAYFRNRAPLDDSGMPKDRFSAEMPDATLATLKIQPSEPRDSAVYFCASGSHRGRGTNEKLFFGSGTQLSVL.

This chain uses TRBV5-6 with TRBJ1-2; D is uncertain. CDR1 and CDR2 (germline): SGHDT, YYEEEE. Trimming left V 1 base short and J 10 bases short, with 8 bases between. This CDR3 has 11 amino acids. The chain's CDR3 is CASSLKRVYTF. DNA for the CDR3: TGTGCCAGCAGCTTGAAGAGGGTCTACACCTTC.

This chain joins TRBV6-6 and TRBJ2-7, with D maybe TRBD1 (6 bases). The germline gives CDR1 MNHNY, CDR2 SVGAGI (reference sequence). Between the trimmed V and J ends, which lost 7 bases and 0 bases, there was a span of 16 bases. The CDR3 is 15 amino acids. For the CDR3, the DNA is TGTGCCAGCAAAGAGCACTCGGACAGCTCCTACGAGCAGTACTTC. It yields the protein CASKEHSDSSYEQYF.

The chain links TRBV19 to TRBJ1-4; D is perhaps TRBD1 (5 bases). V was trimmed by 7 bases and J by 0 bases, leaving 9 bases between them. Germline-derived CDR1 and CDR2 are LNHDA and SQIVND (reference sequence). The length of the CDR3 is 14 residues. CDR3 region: CASTRQSTNEKLFF. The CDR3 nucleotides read TGTGCCAGTACAAGACAGTCAACTAATGAAAAACTGTTTTTT. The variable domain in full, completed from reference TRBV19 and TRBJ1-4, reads DGGITQSPKYLFRKEGQNVTLSCEQNLNHDAMYWYRQDPGQGLRLIYYSQIVNDFQKGDIAEGYSVSREKKESFPLTVTSAQKNPTAFYLCASTRQSTNEKLFFGSGTQLSVL.

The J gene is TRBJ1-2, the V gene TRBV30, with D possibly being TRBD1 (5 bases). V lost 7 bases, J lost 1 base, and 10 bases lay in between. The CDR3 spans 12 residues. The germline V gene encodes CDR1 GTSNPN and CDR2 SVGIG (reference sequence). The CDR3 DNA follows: TGTGCCTTGTTCAGGGTTAACTATGGCTACACCTTC. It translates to CALFRVNYGYTF.

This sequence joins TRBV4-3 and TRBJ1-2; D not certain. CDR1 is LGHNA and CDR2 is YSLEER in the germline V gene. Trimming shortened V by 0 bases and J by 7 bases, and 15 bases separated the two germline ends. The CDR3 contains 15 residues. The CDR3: CASSQDRLPYFGYTF. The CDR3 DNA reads TGCGCCAGCAGCCAAGATAGACTCCCCTATTTTGGCTACACCTTC.

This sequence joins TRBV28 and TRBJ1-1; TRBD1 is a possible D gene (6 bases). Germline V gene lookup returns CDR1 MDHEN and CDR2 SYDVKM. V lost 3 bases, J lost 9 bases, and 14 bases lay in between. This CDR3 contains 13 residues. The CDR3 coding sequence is TGTGCCAGCAGTTTTAATCCGGACAGAAAAGCTTTCTTT. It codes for CASSFNPDRKAFF.

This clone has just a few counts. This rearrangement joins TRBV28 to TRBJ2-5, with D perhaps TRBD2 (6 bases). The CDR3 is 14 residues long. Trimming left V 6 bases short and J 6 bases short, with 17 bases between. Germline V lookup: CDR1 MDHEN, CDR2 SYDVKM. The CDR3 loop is CASRAWRRGKTQYF. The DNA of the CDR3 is TGTGCCAGCAGAGCGTGGAGGAGGGGAAAGACCCAGTACTTC.

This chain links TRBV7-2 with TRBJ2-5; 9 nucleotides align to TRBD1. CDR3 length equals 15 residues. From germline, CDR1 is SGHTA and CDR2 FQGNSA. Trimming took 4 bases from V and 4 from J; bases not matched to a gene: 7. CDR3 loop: CASSWAGTGLETQYF. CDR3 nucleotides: TGTGCCAGCAGCTGGGCCGGGACAGGGTTAGAGACCCAGTACTTC.

CDR3 sequence (DNA): TGTGCCAGCCAAAGACAGGGGGCGAGTTCGGCTGAAGCTTTCTTT. Translating it yields CASQRQGASSAEAFF. V is TRBV6-1 and J is TRBJ1-1, with 10 bases lining up with TRBD1. CDR3 length equals 15 residues. In germline, CDR1 is MNHNS, CDR2 SASEGT. Trimming cost V 8 bases and J 6 bases; bases outside gene matches: 12.

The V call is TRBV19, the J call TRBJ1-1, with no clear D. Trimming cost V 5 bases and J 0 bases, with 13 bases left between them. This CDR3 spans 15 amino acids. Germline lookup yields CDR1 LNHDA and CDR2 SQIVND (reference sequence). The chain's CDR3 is CASSLSARLNTEAFF. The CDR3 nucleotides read TGTGCCAGTAGTCTTTCGGCACGGCTGAACACTGAAGCTTTCTTT. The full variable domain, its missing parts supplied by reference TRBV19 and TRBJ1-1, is DGGITQSPKYLFRKEGQNVTLSCEQNLNHDAMYWYRQDPGQGLRLIYYSQIVNDFQKGDIAEGYSVSREKKESFPLTVTSAQKNPTAFYLCASSLSARLNTEAFFGQGTRLTVV.

The CDR3 protein is CSVGTRGYGYTF. In nucleotides, the CDR3 is TGCAGCGTTGGTACCAGGGGATATGGCTACACCTTC. The chain joins TRBV29-1 to TRBJ1-2; D possibly corresponds to TRBD1 (6 bases). CDR1 SQVTM and CDR2 ANQGSEA come from the germline V gene. The CDR3 is 12 amino acids. V was clipped by 4 bases and J by 5 bases, with 11 bases between them.